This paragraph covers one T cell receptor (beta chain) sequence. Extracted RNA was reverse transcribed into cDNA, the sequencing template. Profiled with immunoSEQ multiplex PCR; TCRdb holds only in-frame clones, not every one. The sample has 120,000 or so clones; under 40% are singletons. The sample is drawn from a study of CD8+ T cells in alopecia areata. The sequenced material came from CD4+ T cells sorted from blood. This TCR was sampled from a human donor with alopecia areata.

CDR3 loop: CATSRLGGSSYEQYF. The CDR3 DNA sequence: TGTGCCACCAGCAGACTGGGCGGAAGCTCCTACGAGCAGTACTTC. The chain employs TRBV15 and TRBJ2-7; no clear D gene. Germline CDR1 LNHNV, CDR2 YYDKDF (reference sequence). The V gene lost 2 bases and the J gene lost 0 bases, with 11 bases spanning the gap. The CDR3 runs to 15 residues.